This is a list of T cell receptor beta chains from one sample in a study of patients and donors after allogeneic stem cell transplantation. MiXCR, applied by TCRdb to the RT-PCR reads, yields one record per CDR3 protein. The sample records about a million distinct CDR3 sequences, about a sixth being singletons. Sequenced input: blood, either unsorted or a sorted T cell fraction (not recorded which). All receptors come from a human donor who was either an allogeneic HSCT recipient or a stem cell or donor lymphocyte infusion donor (not recorded which). It is not recorded whose cells these are; they may come from a transplant donor. CDR3s leave out the opening cysteine and the closing phenylalanine or tryptophan. A D gene is named only where the DNA matches it firmly.

>NA|TRBJ1-1|TRBV5-6
ASSLRLNQGPSEAF
>TRBD1|TRBJ1-1|TRBV6-5
ASSYWGQGGTEAF
>NA|TRBJ2-7|TRBV7-3
ASSLEAGNRHEQY
>NA|TRBJ2-3|TRBV6-1
AGRGGTLATDTQY
>TRBD1|TRBJ2-7|TRBV4-3
ASSQENRGYEQY
>TRBD2|TRBJ2-7|TRBV5-1
ASSLQAGGSYEQY
>NA|TRBJ1-6|TRBV4-1
ASSQIGTANSPLH
>TRBD1|TRBJ2-7|TRBV3-1
ASSKTGVQSYEQY
>TRBD1|TRBJ2-7|TRBV7-2
ASSMGQGAYEQY
>TRBD1|TRBJ2-6|TRBV5-6
ASSLRQGASSGANVLT
>NA|TRBJ2-7|TRBV5-4
ASSSSGFTYEQY
>TRBD1|TRBJ2-1|TRBV11-2
ASSPLDRVVDEQF
>TRBD2|TRBJ2-7|TRBV28
ASGRREATY
>NA|TRBJ2-5|TRBV28
ASSLRAPETQY
>NA|TRBJ1-1|TRBV29-1
SVEAGFSEAF
>NA|TRBJ2-5|TRBV4-1
ASSQPTTGTYQETQY
>NA|TRBJ1-1|TRBV3-1
ASNDPRVGTEAF
>NA|TRBJ1-5|TRBV27
ASGGFQPQH
>NA|TRBJ1-2|TRBV29-1
SVPEGYGYT
>NA|TRBJ2-7|TRBV3-1
ASMGAGRGRGWGEQY
>NA|TRBJ2-5|TRBV11-2
ASSFFNGQLLEETQY
>NA|TRBJ2-7|TRBV7-9
ASSPAGAGSYEQY
>NA|TRBJ2-3|TRBV10-3
AISNPGVSRDTQY
>TRBD2|TRBJ2-5|TRBV4-2
ASSQRAPAGGETQY
>TRBD2|TRBJ2-3|TRBV7-3
ASSLTGLAVDTQY
>TRBD1|TRBJ2-4|TRBV12-3/TRBV12-4
ASSNRGLTKNIQY
>NA|TRBJ2-2|TRBV27
ASSLEGMGTGELF
>NA|TRBJ2-5|TRBV27
ASSLSAFSTQY
>NA|TRBJ1-1|TRBV20-1
SAPTTGSQNTEAF
>TRBD1|TRBJ1-5|TRBV7-8
ASSLESTGGINQPQH
>NA|TRBJ1-1|TRBV5-1
ASSPVWGGNTEAF
>NA|TRBJ1-1|TRBV7-9
ASSLIQTNTEAF
>NA|TRBJ2-7|TRBV12-3/TRBV12-4
ASSLEEVTYEQY
>TRBD1|TRBJ2-3|TRBV6-1
ASSDHYRGQGTDTQY
>NA|TRBJ2-3|TRBV12-3/TRBV12-4
ASIQESSTDTQY
>TRBD2|TRBJ2-1|TRBV7-8
ASSLRPGLAGGRKEQF
>NA|TRBJ1-6|TRBV20-1
SARDLLPGNSPLH
>TRBD2|TRBJ2-1|TRBV20-1
SAKGTSGGYNEQF
>NA|TRBJ2-7|TRBV4-2
ASSHAAFAPYEQY
>NA|TRBJ1-2|TRBV30
AVKAGNYGYT
>NA|TRBJ2-7|TRBV29-1
SVAGAVHEQY
>NA|TRBJ2-1|TRBV12-3/TRBV12-4
ASSSLPGNNEQF
>NA|TRBJ1-1|TRBV20-1
SARDHWESNTEAF
>NA|TRBJ2-5|TRBV10-3
AISAGRGQETQY
>NA|TRBJ2-1|TRBV6-1
ASMIAPNNEQF
>TRBD1|TRBJ1-2|TRBV2
ASRAPDRANYGYT
>TRBD2|TRBJ2-3|TRBV28
ASSRTSGFTDTQY
>TRBD1|TRBJ2-5|TRBV11-3
ASSLRQGRGETQY